This T cell receptor beta chain was profiled in a study of read filtering for tumor transcriptome and immune sequencing. About the study: IR-seq gave about 4.05 to 11 million TCR reads per sample; RNA-seq gave roughly 80 to 1273.

Molecular barcoded adaptors covering alpha/delta and beta/gamma chains were used on about 390 ng RNA. TCRdb used MiXCR to reprocess the reads, holding one entry per CDR3 protein. The data contain approximately 40,000 distinct CDR3 sequences, 13% to 15% of them singletons. V lost 3 bases and J 1 base, leaving 9 bases between the germline ends. The CDR3 covers 14 residues. Germline V lookup: CDR1 SGHTA, CDR2 FQGNSA. Every patient had bone marrow sampled while the disease was active. Study results and limitations: Approximately 80% of IR-seq clonotypes had one read, totaling around 4% of reads; RNA-seq: 74.6% and 44.6%. Without single-read clonotypes, shared clonotype proportions correlated more between IR-seq and RNA-seq.

The table lists this clonotype with many counts. Its cognate antigen is unknown. This TCR came from a donor over 35 with multiple myeloma. Sequences were obtained from a population of CD138-negative cells sorted from bone marrow. The V gene is TRBV7-2, the J gene TRBJ1-1; no definite D call. CDR3 coding DNA: TGTGCCAGCAGCTTTTGGGAAAAGAACACTGAAGCTTTCTTT. This translates into CASSFWEKNTEAFF.